A selection of T cell receptor beta chains follows, all from one sample in a study of blood T cell repertoires in COVID-19. Assay: immunoSEQ multiplex PCR; the TCRdb copy retains only in-frame clones and omits some. The sample consists of 150,000 to 200,000 clones, roughly 84% of them appearing once. The specimen was peripheral blood. These receptors were collected from a person aged 70 to 80 with COVID-19, enrolled during active disease. Both conserved end residues are part of each CDR3. D genes are given only for firm matches.

j_call: TRBJ1-5; d_call: NA; v_call: TRBV7-2; cdr3_aa: CASSQDSSNQPQHF
j_call: TRBJ1-3; d_call: NA; v_call: TRBV20-1; cdr3_aa: CSASVGNTIYF
j_call: TRBJ1-5; d_call: TRBD1; v_call: TRBV6-6; cdr3_aa: CASSPGQGRGRDQPQHF
j_call: TRBJ2-1; d_call: NA; v_call: TRBV7-6; cdr3_aa: CASSLAGAGWSSYNEQFF
j_call: TRBJ1-4; d_call: NA; v_call: TRBV5-6; cdr3_aa: CASSLGQGEKLFF
j_call: TRBJ1-2; d_call: NA; v_call: TRBV28; cdr3_aa: CASSLPAAINYGYTF
j_call: TRBJ2-5; d_call: NA; v_call: TRBV7-9; cdr3_aa: CASSFQAGVETQYF
j_call: TRBJ1-3; d_call: NA; v_call: TRBV23-1; cdr3_aa: CASSQSGEGHSGNTIYF
j_call: TRBJ1-6; d_call: TRBD1; v_call: TRBV2; cdr3_aa: CASSGDSENSPLHF
j_call: TRBJ2-5; d_call: NA; v_call: TRBV6-5; cdr3_aa: CASSYIRMETQYF
j_call: TRBJ2-1; d_call: TRBD1; v_call: TRBV29-1; cdr3_aa: CSGERGLDNEQFF
j_call: TRBJ2-7; d_call: TRBD2; v_call: TRBV15; cdr3_aa: CATSRLGLDNEQYF
j_call: TRBJ1-5; d_call: NA; v_call: TRBV6-6; cdr3_aa: CASIQGTGNQPQHF
j_call: TRBJ1-6; d_call: NA; v_call: TRBV19; cdr3_aa: CASSIQVQNSPLHF
j_call: TRBJ2-7; d_call: TRBD1; v_call: TRBV7-8; cdr3_aa: CASSLRGQGARQYF
j_call: TRBJ2-1; d_call: TRBD2; v_call: TRBV6-1; cdr3_aa: CASSERSGWGVGTTGEQFF
j_call: TRBJ2-2; d_call: TRBD1; v_call: TRBV15; cdr3_aa: CATSGGTGSFSGELFF
j_call: TRBJ2-7; d_call: TRBD1; v_call: TRBV30; cdr3_aa: CAGYRGPEQYF
j_call: TRBJ2-5; d_call: TRBD2; v_call: TRBV3-1/TRBV3-2; cdr3_aa: CASSPGLAGETQYF
j_call: TRBJ1-1; d_call: NA; v_call: TRBV2; cdr3_aa: CASRMTVNTEAFF
j_call: TRBJ2-7; d_call: NA; v_call: TRBV30; cdr3_aa: CAWSVGDITLYEQYF
j_call: TRBJ2-2; d_call: NA; v_call: TRBV28; cdr3_aa: CASWTAPNTGELFF
j_call: TRBJ2-2; d_call: NA; v_call: TRBV6-5; cdr3_aa: CASRTQVNTGELFF
j_call: TRBJ1-2; d_call: TRBD1; v_call: TRBV6-5; cdr3_aa: CASTPQTGNYGYTF
j_call: TRBJ2-6; d_call: NA; v_call: TRBV13; cdr3_aa: CASSLGLRVSGANVLTF
j_call: TRBJ2-1; d_call: TRBD1; v_call: TRBV5-6; cdr3_aa: CASSIGTDYNEQFF
j_call: TRBJ2-7; d_call: NA; v_call: TRBV29-1; cdr3_aa: CSVEGGYEQYF
j_call: TRBJ2-5; d_call: TRBD1; v_call: TRBV9; cdr3_aa: CASSVSGQGAWETQYF
j_call: TRBJ2-6; d_call: NA; v_call: TRBV2; cdr3_aa: CAAGDRPQSGANVLTF
j_call: TRBJ2-7; d_call: NA; v_call: TRBV5-6; cdr3_aa: CASSLYTIAYEQYF
j_call: TRBJ1-1; d_call: NA; v_call: TRBV7-9; cdr3_aa: CASSLGFHGVAEAFF
j_call: TRBJ1-2; d_call: NA; v_call: TRBV5-1; cdr3_aa: CASSREGPKDDGYTF
j_call: TRBJ2-5; d_call: TRBD1; v_call: TRBV6-6; cdr3_aa: CASSYSQGGGQETQYF
j_call: TRBJ1-2; d_call: TRBD1; v_call: TRBV11-2; cdr3_aa: CASSSLRDRAGYTF
j_call: TRBJ2-7; d_call: NA; v_call: TRBV5-4; cdr3_aa: CASSSEGAIGAQYF
j_call: TRBJ2-2; d_call: NA; v_call: TRBV5-1; cdr3_aa: CASSTLVVGTGELFF
j_call: TRBJ2-1; d_call: NA; v_call: TRBV29-1; cdr3_aa: CSVESPGEQFF
j_call: TRBJ1-1; d_call: NA; v_call: TRBV12-3/TRBV12-4; cdr3_aa: CAIAMNTEAFF
j_call: TRBJ2-1; d_call: TRBD2; v_call: TRBV5-1; cdr3_aa: CASSLAGGGYNEQFF
j_call: TRBJ2-7; d_call: TRBD1; v_call: TRBV15; cdr3_aa: CATSRRGTGVIYEQYF
j_call: TRBJ2-1; d_call: NA; v_call: TRBV11-2; cdr3_aa: CASSLRWGGHEQFF
j_call: TRBJ1-6; d_call: NA; v_call: TRBV6-5; cdr3_aa: CASSPRGGSPLHF
j_call: TRBJ1-5; d_call: NA; v_call: TRBV28; cdr3_aa: CASTRLVDQPQHF
j_call: TRBJ1-4; d_call: TRBD1; v_call: TRBV6-4; cdr3_aa: CASSTPGQPTTNEKLFF
j_call: TRBJ1-5; d_call: TRBD1; v_call: TRBV27; cdr3_aa: CASRSGQGQPQHF
j_call: TRBJ2-3; d_call: TRBD1; v_call: TRBV19; cdr3_aa: CASSIGDRGDTQYF
j_call: TRBJ2-3; d_call: NA; v_call: TRBV7-9; cdr3_aa: CASTPSGNTDTQYF
j_call: TRBJ1-6; d_call: TRBD1; v_call: TRBV7-2; cdr3_aa: CASSIQGAGNSPLHF
j_call: TRBJ2-7; d_call: NA; v_call: TRBV4-3; cdr3_aa: CASSQEAQGIWGREQYF
j_call: TRBJ1-1; d_call: NA; v_call: TRBV6-6; cdr3_aa: CASSYGQEAFF
j_call: TRBJ2-7; d_call: TRBD1; v_call: TRBV25-1; cdr3_aa: CASRGDRDRADEQYF
j_call: TRBJ2-5; d_call: NA; v_call: TRBV9; cdr3_aa: CASSVVSDFQETQYF
j_call: TRBJ2-1; d_call: TRBD2; v_call: TRBV19; cdr3_aa: CASSLPPAGGLNEQFF
j_call: TRBJ2-3; d_call: NA; v_call: TRBV2; cdr3_aa: CASKDRTASTDTQYF
j_call: TRBJ1-5; d_call: TRBD1; v_call: TRBV7-2; cdr3_aa: CASSKRTGLGQPQHF
j_call: TRBJ2-1; d_call: TRBD1; v_call: TRBV11-3; cdr3_aa: CASWDRFDNEQFF
j_call: TRBJ1-3; d_call: NA; v_call: TRBV28; cdr3_aa: CASSLTPSGGSGNTIYF
j_call: TRBJ1-1; d_call: NA; v_call: TRBV10-3; cdr3_aa: CAIKPSSGRSEAFF
j_call: TRBJ2-2; d_call: TRBD2; v_call: TRBV14; cdr3_aa: CASSPSGRLTGELFF
j_call: TRBJ1-1; d_call: TRBD1; v_call: TRBV16; cdr3_aa: CASSQTGATEAFF